The 5 T cell receptor beta chains given below trace back to one sample, sequenced in a study of shared clonotypes between healthy human individuals. Some clones are missing from TCRdb's copy, which holds only in-frame ones; the method was immunoSEQ multiplex PCR. The sample shows more than 550,000 clones, 72% of them seen only once. Sequenced input: memory CD4+ T cells sorted from blood. The sample's subset: CD45RA-negative fraction. The receptors come from a woman aged 25-40 years in good health.

V usage is TRBV27 and J usage is TRBJ1-2; maybe TRBD1 (5 bases). Germline loops: CDR1 MNHEY, CDR2 SMNVEV (reference sequence). The V gene lost 6 bases and the J gene lost 0 bases, with 14 bases spanning the gap. There are 15 residues in the CDR3. The CDR3 coding sequence is TGTGCCAGCAGGGCACGGGGCCTAGCTAACTATGGCTACACCTTC. It codes for CASRARGLANYGYTF.

The chain recombines TRBV5-1 with TRBJ2-3; 7 bases are shared with TRBD2. The ends lost 4 bases at V and 6 bases at J; junction bases unmatched: 8. The germline V gene encodes CDR1 SGHRS and CDR2 YFSETQ. The CDR3 consists of 14 residues. The CDR3 DNA reads as TGCGCCAGCAGCCCCCGGGACTATGGGGATACGCAGTATTTT. It specifies CASSPRDYGDTQYF. Based on the CDR3 plus reference TRBV5-1 and TRBJ2-3, the full variable domain is KAGVTQTPRYLIKTRGQQVTLSCSPISGHRSVSWYQQTPGQGLQFLFEYFSETQRNKGNFPGRFSGRQFSNSRSEMNVSTLELGDSALYLCASSPRDYGDTQYFGPGTRLTVL.

The chain couples TRBV5-8 to TRBJ1-2; tentative D call: TRBD1 (5 bases). V shed 4 bases and J shed 8 bases, with 12 bases lying between them. The CDR3 totals 12 residues. Germline V lookup: CDR1 SGHTS, CDR2 YDEGEE. The CDR3 sequence: CASSRGSRGYTF. The CDR3 region has the DNA TGTGCCAGCAGCCGGGGGAGCCGCGGCTACACCTTC.

This chain joins TRBV28 and TRBJ2-3; D gene unclear. This CDR3 comprises 14 residues. Germline assignment: CDR1 MDHEN and CDR2 SYDVKM. Trimming cost V 6 bases and J 2 bases, with 12 bases left between them. CDR3 sequence: CASSVTWATDTQYF. The DNA for the CDR3 is TGTGCCAGCAGCGTCACTTGGGCCACAGATACGCAGTATTTT. The variable domain in full, with the rest retrieved from reference TRBV28 and TRBJ2-3, is DVKVTQSSRYLVKRTGEKVFLECVQDMDHENMFWYRQDPGLGLRLIYFSYDVKMKEKGDIPEGYSVSREKKERFSLILESASTNQTSMYLCASSVTWATDTQYFGPGTRLTVL.

This chain connects TRBV6-4 to TRBJ1-1; possible D gene TRBD1, 5 bases. The CDR3 runs to 18 residues. Germline V gene lookup returns CDR1 MRHNA and CDR2 SNTAGT. Deletions cut 6 bases from V and 0 bases from J, with 23 bases between. CDR3 in amino acids: CASSRSYQGGLMNTEAFF. CDR3 bases: TGTGCCAGCAGCCGATCATATCAGGGTGGATTGATGAACACTGAAGCTTTCTTT.